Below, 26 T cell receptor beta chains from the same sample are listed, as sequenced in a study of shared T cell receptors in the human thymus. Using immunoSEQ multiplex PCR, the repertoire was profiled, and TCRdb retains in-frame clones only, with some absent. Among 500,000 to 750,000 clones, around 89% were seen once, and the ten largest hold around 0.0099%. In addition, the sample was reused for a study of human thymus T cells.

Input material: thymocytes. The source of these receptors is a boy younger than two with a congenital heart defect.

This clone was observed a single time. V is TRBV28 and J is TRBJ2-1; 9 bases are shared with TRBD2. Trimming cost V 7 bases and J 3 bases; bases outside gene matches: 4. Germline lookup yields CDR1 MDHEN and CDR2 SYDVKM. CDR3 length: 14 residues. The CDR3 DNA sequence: TGTGCCAGCACGGCTAGCGGGAACTACAATGAGCAGTTCTTC. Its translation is CASTASGNYNEQFF.

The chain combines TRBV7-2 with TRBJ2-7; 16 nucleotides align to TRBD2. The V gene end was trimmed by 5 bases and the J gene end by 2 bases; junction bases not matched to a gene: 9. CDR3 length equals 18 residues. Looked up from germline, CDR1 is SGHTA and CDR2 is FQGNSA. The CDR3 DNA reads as TGTGCCAGCAGCAGCAACCCGGGACTAGCGGGAGGGCCCTACGAGCAGTACTTC. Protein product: CASSSNPGLAGGPYEQYF.

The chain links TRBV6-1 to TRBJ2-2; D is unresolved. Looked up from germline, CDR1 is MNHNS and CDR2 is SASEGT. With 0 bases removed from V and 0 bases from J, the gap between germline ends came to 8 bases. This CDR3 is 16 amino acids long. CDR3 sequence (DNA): TGTGCCAGCAGTGAAGCGCGAAACGCGAACACCGGGGAGCTGTTTTTT. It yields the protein CASSEARNANTGELFF.

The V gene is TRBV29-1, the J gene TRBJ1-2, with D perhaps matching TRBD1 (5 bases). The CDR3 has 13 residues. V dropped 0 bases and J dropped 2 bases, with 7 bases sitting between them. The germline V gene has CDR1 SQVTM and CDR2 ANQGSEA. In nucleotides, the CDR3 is TGCAGCGTTGAAGATTGGGGCAACTATGGCTACACCTTC. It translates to CSVEDWGNYGYTF.

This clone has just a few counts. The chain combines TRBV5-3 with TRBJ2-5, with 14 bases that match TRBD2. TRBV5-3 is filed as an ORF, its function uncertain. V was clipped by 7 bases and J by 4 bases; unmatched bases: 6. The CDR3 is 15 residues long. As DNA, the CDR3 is TGTGCCAGAGGGACTAGCGGGAGTGAAGGAGAGACCCAGTACTTC. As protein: CARGTSGSEGETQYF.

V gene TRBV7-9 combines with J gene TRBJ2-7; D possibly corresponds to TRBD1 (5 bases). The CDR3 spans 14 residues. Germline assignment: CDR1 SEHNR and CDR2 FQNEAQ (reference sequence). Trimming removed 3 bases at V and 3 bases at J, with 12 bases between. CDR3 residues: CASSLEGQYYEQYF. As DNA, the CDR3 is TGTGCCAGCAGCTTGGAAGGACAATACTACGAGCAGTACTTC.

The chain's CDR3 is CASGLRTSGSSADTQYF. CDR3 DNA: TGTGCTAGTGGTTTGAGGACTAGCGGGAGTAGCGCAGATACGCAGTATTTT. The V call is TRBV12-5, the J call TRBJ2-3, with TRBD2 identical over 13 bases. The CDR3 totals 17 residues. The germline V gene encodes CDR1 LGHNT and CDR2 FRNRAP. Losses at the gene ends were 2 bases for V and 4 bases for J; bases not matched to a gene: 6.

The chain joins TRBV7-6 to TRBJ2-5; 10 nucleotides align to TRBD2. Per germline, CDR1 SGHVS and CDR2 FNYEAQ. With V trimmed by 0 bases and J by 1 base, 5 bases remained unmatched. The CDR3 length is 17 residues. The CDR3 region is CASSLAGSGRPQETQYF. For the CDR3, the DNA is TGTGCCAGCAGCTTAGCCGGTAGCGGGAGGCCCCAAGAGACCCAGTACTTC.

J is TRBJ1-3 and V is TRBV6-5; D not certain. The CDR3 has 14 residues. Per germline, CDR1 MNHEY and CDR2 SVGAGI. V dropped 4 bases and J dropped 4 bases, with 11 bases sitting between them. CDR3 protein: CASSLGLGGNTIYF. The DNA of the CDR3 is TGTGCCAGCAGTTTAGGTCTAGGAGGAAACACCATATATTTT.

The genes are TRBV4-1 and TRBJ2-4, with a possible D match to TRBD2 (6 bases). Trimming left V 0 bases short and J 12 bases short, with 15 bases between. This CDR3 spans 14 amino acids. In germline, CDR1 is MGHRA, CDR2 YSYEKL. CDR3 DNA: TGCGCCAGCAGCCAAGACGCTAGCGTGTCCGGTCAGTACTTC. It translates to CASSQDASVSGQYF.

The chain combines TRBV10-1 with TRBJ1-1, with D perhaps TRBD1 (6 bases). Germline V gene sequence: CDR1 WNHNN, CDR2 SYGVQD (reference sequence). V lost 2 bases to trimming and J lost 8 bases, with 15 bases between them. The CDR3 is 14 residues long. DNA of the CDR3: TGCGCCAGCAGTGAGAGCCAGGGGCAAGGGGAAGCTTTCTTT. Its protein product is CASSESQGQGEAFF.

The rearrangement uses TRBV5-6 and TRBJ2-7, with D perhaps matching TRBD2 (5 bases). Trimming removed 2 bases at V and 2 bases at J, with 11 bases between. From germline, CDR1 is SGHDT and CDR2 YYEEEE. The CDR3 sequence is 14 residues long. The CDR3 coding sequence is TGTGCCAGCAGCTTCCACGGGGTTACCTACGAGCAGTACTTC. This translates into CASSFHGVTYEQYF.

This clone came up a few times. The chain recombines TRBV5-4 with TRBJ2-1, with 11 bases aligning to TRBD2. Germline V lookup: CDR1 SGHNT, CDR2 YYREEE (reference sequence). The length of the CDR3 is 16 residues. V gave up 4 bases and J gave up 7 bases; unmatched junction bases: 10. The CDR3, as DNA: TGTGCCAGCAGCACAGATACGGGACTAGCGGAAAATGAGCAGTTCTTC. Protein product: CASSTDTGLAENEQFF.

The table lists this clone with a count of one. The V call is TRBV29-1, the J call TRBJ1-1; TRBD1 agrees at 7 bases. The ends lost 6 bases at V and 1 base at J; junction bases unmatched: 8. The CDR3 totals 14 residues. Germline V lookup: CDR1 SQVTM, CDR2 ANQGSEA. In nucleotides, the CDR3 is TGCAGCGTCCGAATACAGGGGACGAACACTGAAGCTTTCTTT. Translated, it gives CSVRIQGTNTEAFF.

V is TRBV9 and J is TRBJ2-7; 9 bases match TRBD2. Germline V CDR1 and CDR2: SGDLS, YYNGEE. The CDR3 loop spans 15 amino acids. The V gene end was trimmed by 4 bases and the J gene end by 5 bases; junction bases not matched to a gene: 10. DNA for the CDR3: TGTGCCAGCAGCTCCTCAGCGGGAGGCAGAAACGAGCAGTACTTC. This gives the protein CASSSSAGGRNEQYF.

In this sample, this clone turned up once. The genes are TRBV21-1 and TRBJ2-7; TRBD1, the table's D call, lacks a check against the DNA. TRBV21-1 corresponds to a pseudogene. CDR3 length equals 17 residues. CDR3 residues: CATTPLGQGTPSYEQYF. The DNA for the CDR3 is TGTGCCACCACACCCTTAGGACAGGGGACACCCTCCTACGAGCAGTACTTC.

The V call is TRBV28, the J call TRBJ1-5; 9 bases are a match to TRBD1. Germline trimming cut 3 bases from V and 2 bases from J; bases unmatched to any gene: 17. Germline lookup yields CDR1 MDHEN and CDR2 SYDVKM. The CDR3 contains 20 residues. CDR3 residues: CASSFWPGRSDRGRNQPQHF. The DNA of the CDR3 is TGTGCCAGCAGTTTTTGGCCGGGCAGGTCGGACAGGGGACGCAATCAGCCCCAGCATTTT.

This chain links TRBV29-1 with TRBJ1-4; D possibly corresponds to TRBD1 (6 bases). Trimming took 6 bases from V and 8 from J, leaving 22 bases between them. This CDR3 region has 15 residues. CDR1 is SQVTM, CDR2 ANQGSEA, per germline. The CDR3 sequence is CSVPEGEGRREKLFF. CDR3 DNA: TGCAGCGTCCCAGAGGGGGAGGGGAGACGGGAAAAACTGTTTTTT. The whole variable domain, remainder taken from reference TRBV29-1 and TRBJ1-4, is SAVISQKPSRDICQRGTSLTIQCQVDSQVTMMFWYRQQPGQSLTLIATANQGSEATYESGFVIDKFPISRPNLTFSTLTVSNMSPEDSSIYLCSVPEGEGRREKLFFGSGTQLSVL.

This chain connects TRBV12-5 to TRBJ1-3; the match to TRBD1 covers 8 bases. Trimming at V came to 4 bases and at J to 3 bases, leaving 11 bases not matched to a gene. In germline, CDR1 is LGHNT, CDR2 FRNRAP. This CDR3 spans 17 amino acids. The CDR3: CASGCSTGGGDGNTIYF. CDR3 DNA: TGTGCTAGTGGTTGCTCTACAGGGGGAGGAGATGGAAACACCATATATTTT.

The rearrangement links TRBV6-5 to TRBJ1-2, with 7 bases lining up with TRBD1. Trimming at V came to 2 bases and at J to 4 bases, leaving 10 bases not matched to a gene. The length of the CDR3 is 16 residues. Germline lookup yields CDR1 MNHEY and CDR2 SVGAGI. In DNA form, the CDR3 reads TGTGCCAGCAGTTACCGGACAGGCGACCTCTTCTATGGCTACACCTTC. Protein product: CASSYRTGDLFYGYTF.

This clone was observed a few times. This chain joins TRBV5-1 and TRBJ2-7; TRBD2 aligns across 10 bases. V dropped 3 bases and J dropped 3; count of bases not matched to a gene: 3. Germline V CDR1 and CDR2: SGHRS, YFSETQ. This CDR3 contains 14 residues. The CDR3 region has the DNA TGCGCCAGCAGCTCGAGCGGGGGGGGCTACGAGCAGTACTTC. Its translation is CASSSSGGGYEQYF.

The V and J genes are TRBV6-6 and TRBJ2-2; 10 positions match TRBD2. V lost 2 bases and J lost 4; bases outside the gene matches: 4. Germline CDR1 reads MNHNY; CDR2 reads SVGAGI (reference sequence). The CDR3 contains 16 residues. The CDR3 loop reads CASSYRSGRATGELFF. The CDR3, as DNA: TGTGCCAGCAGTTACCGGAGCGGGAGGGCCACCGGGGAGCTGTTTTTT.

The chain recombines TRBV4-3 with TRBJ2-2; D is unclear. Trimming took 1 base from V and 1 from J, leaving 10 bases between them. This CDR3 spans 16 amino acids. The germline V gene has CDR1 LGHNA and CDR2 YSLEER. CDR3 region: CASSQVNSLNTGELFF. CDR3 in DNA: TGCGCCAGCAGCCAAGTTAACAGCTTGAACACCGGGGAGCTGTTTTTT.

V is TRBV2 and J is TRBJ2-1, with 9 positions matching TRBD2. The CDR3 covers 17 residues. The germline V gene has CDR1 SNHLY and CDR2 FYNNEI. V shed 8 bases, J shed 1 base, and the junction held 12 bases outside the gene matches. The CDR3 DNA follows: TGTGCCAGCTCGAGGGGGCCTAGCGGGATTTCCTACAATGAGCAGTTCTTC. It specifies CASSRGPSGISYNEQFF.

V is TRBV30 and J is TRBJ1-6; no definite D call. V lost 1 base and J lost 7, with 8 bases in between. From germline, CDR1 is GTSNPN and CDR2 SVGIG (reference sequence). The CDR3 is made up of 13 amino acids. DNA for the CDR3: TGTGCCTGGAGTGGGAGGGTAAATTCACCCCTCCACTTT. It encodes CAWSGRVNSPLHF.

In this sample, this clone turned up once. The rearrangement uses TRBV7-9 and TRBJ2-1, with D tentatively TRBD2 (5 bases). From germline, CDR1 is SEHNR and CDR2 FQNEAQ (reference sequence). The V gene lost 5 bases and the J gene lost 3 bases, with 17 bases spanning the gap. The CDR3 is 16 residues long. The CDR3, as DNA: TGTGCCAGCAGCCTGGGTGTGGGCGGAGGCTACAATGAGCAGTTCTTC. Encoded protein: CASSLGVGGGYNEQFF.